This TCR beta chain was observed in a study of CD8+ T cells in alopecia areata. Background on the study: Twice a day, 5 to 10 mg of oral tofacitinib was administered to treated patients. Overall study findings and caveats: Resident alphabeta T-cell populations of normal skin are likewise subject to sequencing in scalp samples. Uncertain still, given a single nonresponder, is whether baseline CD8+ expansion links to response.

In its sample, this clone was seen a few times. What it binds is unknown. Per the germline V gene, CDR1 is GTSNPN and CDR2 is SVGIG (reference sequence). This CDR3 is 14 amino acids long. The trim removed 3 bases at V and 2 bases at J, leaving 4 bases unmatched. RNA was isolated and reverse transcribed to cDNA, the sequencing template. Clones were read by immunoSEQ multiplex PCR, and TCRdb kept only the in-frame ones, dropping some. The sample yields 170,000 or so clones, approximately 55% seen once. Treatment meaning: oral pan-JAK inhibitor, 5-10 mg twice daily. This receptor was taken from a human donor with alopecia areata. This chain uses TRBV30 with TRBJ1-2; 9 nucleotides match TRBD1. The sample was CD8+ T cells sorted from blood, taken at week 24, from a patient treated with tofacitinib. CDR3 amino acids: CAWRTGTGNYGYTF. CDR3 coding DNA: TGTGCCTGGAGGACGGGGACAGGGAACTATGGCTACACCTTC.